This TCR beta chain stems from a study of blood T cell repertoires in COVID-19. Trimming pared 4 bases from V and 3 bases from J, leaving 7 bases between. Germline V CDR1 and CDR2: MNHEY, SVGEGT. CDR3 length: 13 amino acids. In the original workflow: Quantification of nucleated cells was approximated via reference gene primer amplification. Profiling relied on immunoSEQ multiplex PCR, and the TCRdb table lists in-frame clones only, not all of them. Clone size and the V and J calls come from that table; the DNA yielded D and trimming. The sample consists of 140,000 or so clones, roughly 80% of them appearing once.

The source is a woman between 70 and 85 years old with COVID-19, enrolled during active disease. This sequence joins TRBV6-2 or TRBV6-3 and TRBJ1-5; unclear D gene. The sequencing input was peripheral blood. CDR3 DNA sequence: TGTGCCAGCAGTTCAGAAACCAATCAGCCCCAGCATTTT. It specifies CASSSETNQPQHF.